Included here is one T cell receptor beta chain sequence, with context. This specimen belongs to a study of blood T cell repertoires in COVID-19. Overall study context: Nucleic acid was either cDNA or gDNA, and it came from T cells, B-cell-depleted T cells, or PBMCs.

The repertoire was sequenced with immunoSEQ multiplex PCR; TCRdb's copy has only in-frame clones and lacks some. The sample has tens of thousands of clones, about 88% seen once. This CDR3 spans 15 amino acids. The V segment lost 4 bases and the J segment 7 bases; nucleotides outside the gene matches: 4. CDR1 and CDR2 from the germline V gene are SGHTA and FQGTGA. The sample consisted of peripheral blood. This chain links TRBV7-3 with TRBJ2-1; 13 positions match TRBD2. This sequence was found in a woman between 50 and 59 years old with active COVID-19. CDR3 sequence reads: CASSWTSGSRNEQFF. CDR3 bases: TGTGCCAGCAGCTGGACTAGCGGGAGTAGGAATGAGCAGTTCTTC.